The 30 T cell receptor beta chains below were found in one sample sequenced in a study of cytomegalovirus exposure and HLA in healthy donors (dated by TCRdb to about 2017). The library relied on the immunoSEQ multiplex PCR assay. For the multiplex PCR, a mixture combining 60 forward primers for TCR Vbeta segments and 13 reverse primers for TCR Jbeta segments was used. This is the immuneACCESS table as TCRdb keeps it, with only in-frame sequences that have V and J called. A part of the clones is gone; compared with another copy, unresolved V genes explain less than half, and the rest is unexplained. Within this sample are 95,000 to 150,000 clones, with 65% to 80% of them counted one time only. 4.5% to 6% of the sample is in the top ten clones. The sequenced material came from PBMCs. These receptors were obtained from a man aged 18 to 29 in good health and CMV-seropositive.

V gene TRBV5-4 combines with J gene TRBJ2-2, with 8 bases matching TRBD2. V was clipped by 3 bases and J by 0 bases; unmatched bases: 1. The CDR3 length is 15 residues. Per the germline V gene, CDR1 is SGHNT and CDR2 is YYREEE (reference sequence). CDR3 sequence reads: CASSSGGPNTGELFF. CDR3 in DNA: TGTGCCAGCAGCTCGGGGGGGCCGAACACCGGGGAGCTGTTTTTT.

The chain couples TRBV29-1 to TRBJ1-1; weak D call: TRBD1 (6 bases). Germline lookup yields CDR1 SQVTM and CDR2 ANQGSEA. V lost 7 bases and J lost 4, with 13 bases in between. The CDR3 sequence is 12 residues long. CDR3 sequence (DNA): TGCAGCGGAGAGGACAGTTTCACTGAAGCTTTCTTT. It is translated as CSGEDSFTEAFF.

The V call is TRBV9, the J call TRBJ1-4, with no clear D. This CDR3 has 14 amino acids. V shed 0 bases and J shed 7 bases, with 10 bases lying between them. CDR1 and CDR2 from the germline V gene are SGDLS and YYNGEE. The CDR3 loop is CASSVGAALEKLFF. The DNA for the CDR3 is TGTGCCAGCAGCGTAGGGGCAGCCCTTGAAAAACTGTTTTTT.

This rearrangement joins TRBV7-3 to TRBJ2-1, with 9 bases identical to TRBD2. Germline V gene data show CDR1 as SGHTA and CDR2 as FQGTGA. The V segment lost 6 bases and the J segment 6 bases; nucleotides outside the gene matches: 6. The CDR3 is 14 residues long. The CDR3 DNA reads TGTGCCAGCAGTACCGGACTAGCGAGCAATGAGCAGTTCTTC. Protein sequence: CASSTGLASNEQFF. The full variable domain, rest sourced from reference TRBV7-3 and TRBJ2-1, is GAGVSQTPSNKVTEKGKYVELRCDPISGHTALYWYRQSLGQGPEFLIYFQGTGAADDSGLPNDRFFAVRPEGSVSTLKIQRTERGDSAVYLCASSTGLASNEQFFGPGTRLTVL.

This clone appeared a single time. The chain has TRBV19 and TRBJ2-1, with 10 positions matching TRBD2. Germline V gene lookup returns CDR1 LNHDA and CDR2 SQIVND (reference sequence). The J segment lost 14 bases and the V segment lost 2 bases, leaving 0 bases of the junction unmatched. This CDR3 is built from 11 residues. CDR3 region: CASSISGREFF. The CDR3 region has the DNA TGTGCCAGTAGTATAAGCGGGAGGGAGTTCTTC.

The chain links TRBV9 to TRBJ2-1, with 8 nucleotides matching TRBD2. Germline V CDR1 and CDR2: SGDLS, YYNGEE. V lost 3 bases and J lost 5; bases outside the gene matches: 4. This CDR3 comprises 14 residues. The CDR3 DNA reads as TGTGCCAGCAGCGCGGGCGGGGGGCACAATGAGCAGTTCTTC. This encodes CASSAGGGHNEQFF.

This clone has only one observation. V is TRBV19 and J is TRBJ1-5; no clear D gene. This CDR3 spans 15 amino acids. Germline CDR1 is LNHDA and CDR2 is SQIVND (reference sequence). V shed 0 bases and J shed 4 bases, with 10 bases lying between them. CDR3 bases: TGTGCCAGTAGTATAGATCTAGCCTATAATCAGCCCCAGCATTTT. Amino acids: CASSIDLAYNQPQHF.

The gene calls are TRBV25-1 and TRBJ2-5; D is unresolved. The CDR3 spans 16 residues. The germline V gene has CDR1 MGHDK and CDR2 SYGVNS. V was trimmed by 6 bases and J by 3 bases, leaving 20 bases between them. CDR3 nucleotides: TGTGCCAGCAGCAGACTTGACTTACGAGTTGAAGAGACCCAGTACTTC. Translated: CASSRLDLRVEETQYF.

This chain links TRBV19 with TRBJ2-1, with 7 bases identical to TRBD2. The CDR3 contains 15 residues. Germline CDR1 reads LNHDA; CDR2 reads SQIVND (reference sequence). J lost 1 base, V lost 4 bases, and 4 bases had no gene match. The CDR3 sequence is CASSRSGISYNEQFF. Here the CDR3 DNA reads TGTGCCAGTAGTAGAAGCGGGATATCCTACAATGAGCAGTTCTTC.

The chain carries TRBV28 and TRBJ1-2; D ambiguous. This CDR3 comprises 12 residues. The V gene's germline CDR1 is MDHEN and CDR2 SYDVKM. Deletions cut 7 bases from V and 6 bases from J, with 12 bases between. The CDR3 region has the DNA TGTGCCAGCACCCACGGGGAACATGGCTACACCTTC. It encodes CASTHGEHGYTF.

V usage is TRBV5-6 and J usage is TRBJ2-7; the D gene is possibly TRBD2 (5 bases). The CDR3 is made up of 13 amino acids. Trimming pared 4 bases from V and 5 bases from J, leaving 13 bases between. CDR1 and CDR2 (germline): SGHDT, YYEEEE. The CDR3 DNA is TGTGCCAGCAGCACTAGGTTGGTGAACGAGCAGTACTTC. Translating it yields CASSTRLVNEQYF.

This clone is medium-sized. The CDR3 nucleotides are TGCGCCAGCAGAGCCTTTTCGGACAGAGAAAACTATGGCTACACCTTC. Translating it yields CASRAFSDRENYGYTF. This chain joins TRBV10-2 and TRBJ1-2, with a possible D match to TRBD1 (6 bases). CDR1 is WSHSY and CDR2 is SAAADI in the germline V gene. V gave up 6 bases and J gave up 2 bases, with 19 bases separating them. The CDR3 is made up of 16 amino acids.

This chain connects TRBV30 to TRBJ1-2, with 9 bases matching TRBD1. This CDR3 is built from 12 residues. V trimming: 1 base; J trimming: 8 bases; junction bases outside the gene matches: 2. Germline-derived CDR1 and CDR2 are GTSNPN and SVGIG (reference sequence). CDR3 amino acids: CAWSAGTGGYTF. The CDR3 DNA reads as TGTGCCTGGAGTGCCGGGACAGGGGGCTACACCTTC.

The chain uses TRBV2 and TRBJ2-5; a weak D match, TRBD1 (5 bases). The end of the DNA aligns better with TRBJ2-7, so the J call may be wrong. The CDR3 runs to 13 residues. Germline V gene lookup returns CDR1 SNHLY and CDR2 FYNNEI. Here the CDR3 reads CASRGRDTYEQYF. The CDR3 region has the DNA TGTGCCAGCAGAGGCAGGGATACCTACGAGCAGTACTTC.

The chain is built from TRBV6-5 and TRBJ2-7, with a tentative D call TRBD1 (6 bases). V lost 4 bases to trimming and J lost 2 bases, with 18 bases between them. The CDR3 has 16 amino acids. Germline loops: CDR1 MNHEY, CDR2 SVGAGI. The CDR3 coding sequence is TGTGCCAGCAGTTCCCCCGGGACACCTAACCCCTACGAGCAGTACTTC. Amino acid sequence: CASSSPGTPNPYEQYF.

The chain couples TRBV18 to TRBJ1-4; no clear D. The germline V gene has CDR1 KGHSH and CDR2 LQKENI. V dropped 3 bases and J dropped 6 bases, with 14 bases sitting between them. CDR3 length: 15 amino acids. This chain's CDR3 is CASSPFAEGYEKLFF. CDR3 DNA: TGTGCCAGCTCACCTTTTGCTGAGGGATATGAAAAACTGTTTTTT. Based on the CDR3 plus reference TRBV18 and TRBJ1-4, the full variable domain is NAGVMQNPRHLVRRRGQEARLRCSPMKGHSHVYWYRQLPEEGLKFMVYLQKENIIDESGMPKERFSAEFPKEGPSILRIQQVVRGDSAAYFCASSPFAEGYEKLFFGSGTQLSVL.

The chain recombines TRBV29-1 with TRBJ1-5; TRBD1 might be the D (5 bases). The CDR3 covers 13 residues. Per germline, CDR1 SQVTM and CDR2 ANQGSEA. The V gene lost 6 bases and the J gene lost 2 bases, with 11 bases spanning the gap. The CDR3 protein is CSVGGGRNQPQHF. DNA of the CDR3: TGCAGCGTCGGGGGGGGACGCAATCAGCCCCAGCATTTT.

This CDR3 is CASSFTTGTGFSYEQYF. The CDR3 bases are TGTGCCAGCAGTTTCACGACCGGGACAGGATTTTCCTACGAGCAGTACTTC. V is TRBV28 and J is TRBJ2-7, with 8 bases lining up with TRBD1. V shed 3 bases and J 1 base; nucleotides not matched to a gene: 11. This CDR3 has 17 residues. CDR1 and CDR2 (germline): MDHEN, SYDVKM.

This sequence joins TRBV27 and TRBJ2-7; TRBD2 matches 9 bases. Germline assignment: CDR1 MNHEY and CDR2 SMNVEV (reference sequence). The ends lost 5 bases at V and 4 bases at J; junction bases unmatched: 18. This CDR3 is 18 amino acids long. CDR3 protein: CASSPLQASGVSVYEQYF. The CDR3 coding sequence is TGTGCCAGCAGTCCTCTCCAAGCTAGCGGGGTTTCCGTTTACGAGCAGTACTTC.

This clone was detected once. The rearrangement links TRBV5-6 to TRBJ1-2; 11 nucleotides align to TRBD1. The J segment lost 9 bases and the V segment lost 6 bases, leaving 22 bases of the junction unmatched. The CDR3 totals 18 residues. Germline-derived CDR1 and CDR2 are SGHDT and YYEEEE. The CDR3 sequence is CASTPLPGTGGEIMSYTF. CDR3 nucleotide sequence: TGTGCCAGCACCCCTTTGCCCGGGACAGGGGGGGAGATCATGAGCTACACCTTC.

The V gene is TRBV7-9, the J gene TRBJ2-2; D possibly corresponds to TRBD1 (6 bases). Trimming removed 5 bases from V and 6 bases from J, with 19 bases in between. The CDR3 spans 16 residues. Germline V gene sequence: CDR1 SEHNR, CDR2 FQNEAQ (reference sequence). CDR3 sequence (DNA): TGTGCCAGCAGCCCAGAGGTCCCAGGGGTGTCCGGGGAGCTGTTTTTT. It codes for CASSPEVPGVSGELFF.

A few counts support this clone. The rearrangement joins TRBV18 to TRBJ2-7, with 14 bases fitting TRBD2. CDR1 is KGHSH and CDR2 is LQKENI in the germline V gene. Unmatched junction bases numbered 14, after V lost 4 bases and J lost 6 bases. This CDR3 has 18 amino acids. The CDR3 nucleotides are TGTGCCAGCTCACAACTAGCCGGGACTAGCGGGAGAAGGATCGAGCAGTACTTC. Amino acids: CASSQLAGTSGRRIEQYF.

A single count supports this clone. The gene calls are TRBV28 and TRBJ2-7, with 12 bases that match TRBD1. Germline loops: CDR1 MDHEN, CDR2 SYDVKM. The trim removed 3 bases at V and 5 bases at J, leaving 8 bases unmatched. This CDR3 is built from 16 residues. CDR3 nucleotides: TGTGCCAGCAGTTTCCTCCGGGACAGGGGGCATAACGAGCAGTACTTC. Its translation: CASSFLRDRGHNEQYF.

This chain joins TRBV10-2 and TRBJ1-1; a weak D match, TRBD1 (6 bases). The length of the CDR3 is 14 residues. Between the trimmed V and J ends, which lost 9 bases and 7 bases, there was a span of 21 bases. Germline V gives CDR1 WSHSY, CDR2 SAAADI. The CDR3 nucleotides are TGCGCCAGTAGGCGCCAGGCAGGGGAGTATGAAGCTTTCTTT. It is translated as CASRRQAGEYEAFF.

The CDR3 sequence is CASSYWQGQENQPQHF. CDR3 DNA: TGTGCCAGCAGTTACTGGCAGGGACAGGAAAATCAGCCCCAGCATTTT. This chain uses TRBV6-5 with TRBJ1-5; the match to TRBD1 covers 8 bases. The germline gives CDR1 MNHEY, CDR2 SVGAGI. Unmatched junction bases numbered 6, after V lost 1 base and J lost 4 bases. The CDR3 totals 16 residues.

The rearrangement joins TRBV7-6 to TRBJ2-2; 9 bases are a match to TRBD1. V shed 1 base and J 5 bases; nucleotides not matched to a gene: 17. This CDR3 is built from 20 residues. Germline V gives CDR1 SGHVS, CDR2 FNYEAQ. The CDR3 DNA is TGTGCCAGCAGCTTAGTGTCGGCCCTGGAGGACAGGGGCGAAACCGGGGAGCTGTTTTTT. As protein: CASSLVSALEDRGETGELFF.

This clone was observed a few times. The rearrangement joins TRBV6-4 to TRBJ2-1; TRBD2 matches 10 bases. The CDR3 covers 15 residues. The trim removed 2 bases at V and 4 bases at J, leaving 2 bases unmatched. The germline gives CDR1 MRHNA, CDR2 SNTAGT. The CDR3 DNA follows: TGTGCCAGCAGTGACGCAGCGGGAGGGTACAATGAGCAGTTCTTC. It encodes CASSDAAGGYNEQFF.

This chain joins TRBV7-6 and TRBJ2-1, with TRBD2 matching 7 bases. Germline V gene sequence: CDR1 SGHVS, CDR2 FNYEAQ. This CDR3 region has 12 residues. The junction had 5 bases not matched to a gene; V was cut back by 6 bases and J by 9 bases. CDR3 in DNA: TGTGCCAGCAGGGGAGGGTCGGGTGAGCAGTTCTTC. Protein: CASRGGSGEQFF.

Points on this clone: Its ends do not fully match the called genes, so a read error is possible. The V gene is TRBV7-6, the J gene TRBJ2-1, with TRBD1 matching over 7 bases. Germline V gene lookup returns CDR1 SGHVS and CDR2 FNYEAQ. The CDR3 is made up of 16 amino acids. CDR3 in amino acids: CAGSLGQGVEYNEQFF. The CDR3 nucleotides read TGTGCCGGCAGCTTAGGTCAGGGGGTGGAGTACAATGAGCAGTTCTTC. Based on the CDR3 plus reference TRBV7-6 and TRBJ2-1, the full variable domain is GAGVSQSPRYKVTKRGQDVALRCDPISGHVSLYWYRQALGQGPEFLTYFNYEAQQDKSGLPNDRFSAERPEGSISTLTIQRTEQRDSAMYRCAGSLGQGVEYNEQFFGPGTRLTVL.

CDR3: CASSLGQETGELFF. The CDR3 DNA sequence: TGTGCCAGCAGCCTTGGACAAGAGACCGGGGAGCTGTTTTTT. The gene calls are TRBV11-2 and TRBJ2-2; possibly TRBD1 for D (5 bases). This CDR3 spans 14 amino acids. CDR1 and CDR2 from the germline V gene are SGHAT and FQNNGV. With 5 bases removed from V and 5 bases from J, the gap between germline ends came to 12 bases.